This T cell receptor (beta chain) stems from a study of blood T cell repertoires in COVID-19. On the study more broadly: Nucleic acid was either cDNA or gDNA, and it came from T cells, B-cell-depleted T cells, or PBMCs.

Repertoires were generated with immunoSEQ multiplex PCR, while TCRdb's copy carries only in-frame clones and drops some. The sample consists of some 220,000 clones, 75% to 85% of them appearing once. Seattle researchers signed up patients amid active infection and tracked them longitudinally. The clonotype comes from a woman aged 25-40 years with COVID-19, enrolled during active disease. Sequencing input: peripheral blood.

In DNA form, the CDR3 reads TGTGCCAGCAGCTCAGACAGCGAGGACACCATATATTTT. It codes for CASSSDSEDTIYF. The chain uses TRBV5-4 and TRBJ1-3; D may be TRBD1 (5 bases). In germline, CDR1 is SGHNT, CDR2 YYREEE (reference sequence). The CDR3 sequence is 13 residues long. Trimming removed 3 bases from V and 8 bases from J, with 12 bases in between. The full variable domain, with the rest looked up from reference TRBV5-4 and TRBJ1-3, is ETGVTQSPTHLIKTRGQQVTLRCSSQSGHNTVSWYQQALGQGPQFIFQYYREEENGRGNFPPRFSGLQFPNYSSELNVNALELDDSALYLCASSSDSEDTIYFGEGSWLTVV.